A selection of T cell receptor beta chains follows, all from one sample in a study of T cell repertoires in cytomegalovirus infection. These receptors' targets are unknown. TCRdb independently ran MiXCR on the reads; one entry per CDR3 protein. This sample has roughly 570,000 distinct CDR3 sequences; roughly 42% occur once, and the top ten carry over 45%. This material consisted of cultured PBMCs, taken from culture after CMV antigen stimulation. The receptor source for this set is a human donor in good health (CMV status not recorded). Some clones in this sample may be carry-over from other donors' samples. The CDR3 runs from the conserved cysteine through the conserved F or W. The order of the fields is J gene, D gene, V gene, clone size, CDR3 protein, CDR3 DNA. D genes are given only for firm matches. A row's size may be missing; if present it is once, few, many or a size class.

TRBJ1-2 NA TRBV30 NA CAWSSTSLGGYTF TGTGCCTGGAGTTCTACATCTTTGGGCGGCTACACCTTC
TRBJ2-5 TRBD2 TRBV5-1 NA CASSLFLADQETQYF TGCGCCAGCAGCTTGTTCCTAGCGGACCAAGAGACCCAGTACTTC
TRBJ1-1 NA TRBV4-2 NA CASSQSPLGREAFF TGTGCCAGCAGCCAATCGCCCCTCGGGAGAGAAGCTTTCTTT
TRBJ2-1 TRBD2 TRBV7-4 few CASSLGRPSGGALGEQFF TGTGCCAGCAGCTTAGGCCGGCCTAGCGGGGGGGCTTTGGGTGAGCAGTTCTTC
TRBJ2-3 NA TRBV19 few CASTSRAVGTDTQYF TGTGCCAGTACCTCCAGGGCGGTGGGCACAGATACGCAGTATTTT
TRBJ2-7 NA TRBV6-2/TRBV6-3 NA CASSRGLGEQYF TGTGCCAGCAGTCGGGGCTTGGGGGAGCAGTACTTC
TRBJ2-2 NA TRBV7-2 NA CASSFAGKEELFF TGTGCCAGCAGCTTTGCCGGGAAGGAGGAGCTGTTTTTT
TRBJ2-1 TRBD1 TRBV6-5 NA CASQVGTVYLAPNEQFF TGTGCCAGCCAAGTGGGGACAGTATACCTAGCTCCCAATGAGCAGTTCTTC
TRBJ2-3 NA TRBV2 NA CASSDGTRLTDTQYF TGTGCCAGCAGTGACGGGACGAGACTCACAGATACGCAGTATTTT
TRBJ2-7 TRBD1 TRBV6-6 few CASSIDRARIYEQYF TGTGCCAGCAGTATTGACAGGGCCCGAATATACGAGCAGTACTTC
TRBJ2-6 NA TRBV12-3/TRBV12-4 NA CASSFSHGRAGANVLTF TGTGCCAGCAGTTTTTCCCATGGCAGGGCTGGGGCCAACGTCCTGACTTTC
TRBJ2-7 NA TRBV19 NA CASSPVGGQNAYEQYF TGTGCCAGTAGCCCCGTTGGGGGGCAGAACGCCTACGAGCAGTACTTC
TRBJ2-1 NA TRBV7-2 NA CASSPSVAEYNEQFF TGTGCCAGCAGCCCTAGCGTGGCGGAATACAATGAGCAGTTCTTC
TRBJ2-2 NA TRBV7-8 few CASSLSAGTGGELFF TGTGCCAGCAGCTTATCGGCGGGGACGGGCGGGGAGCTGTTTTTT
TRBJ1-1 NA TRBV14 NA CASSQSGGLKAFF TGTGCCAGCAGCCAATCGGGAGGGCTTAAAGCTTTCTTT
TRBJ2-2 TRBD1 TRBV29-1 NA CSVGAPGQANTGELFF TGCAGCGTGGGAGCCCCCGGACAGGCAAACACCGGGGAGCTGTTTTTT
TRBJ2-1 NA TRBV7-8 NA CASSLKASVPENNEQFF TGTGCCAGCAGCTTAAAAGCTTCCGTTCCGGAAAACAATGAGCAGTTCTTC
TRBJ2-1 NA TRBV12-3/TRBV12-4 NA CASSHSKANEQFF TGTGCCAGCAGTCATTCGAAAGCCAATGAGCAGTTCTTC
TRBJ1-1 NA TRBV27 few CASSQPPLNTEAFF TGTGCCAGCAGTCAACCCCCATTGAACACTGAAGCTTTCTTT
TRBJ1-2 NA TRBV7-2 NA CASSPERVYGYTF TGTGCCAGCAGCCCCGAGAGGGTCTATGGCTACACCTTC
TRBJ2-7 NA TRBV20-1 NA CSASVTGTYEQYF TGCAGTGCTAGTGTAACGGGAACCTACGAGCAGTACTTC
TRBJ2-3 TRBD2 TRBV4-1 NA CASSQDPGLATDTQYF TGCGCCAGCAGCCAAGACCCGGGACTAGCGACAGATACGCAGTATTTT
TRBJ1-3 NA TRBV4-2 few CASSPDPAGNTIYF TGTGCCAGCAGCCCGGACCCGGCTGGAAACACCATATATTTT
TRBJ1-1 NA TRBV12-5 NA CASGLEGGTEAFF TGTGCTAGTGGTTTGGAGGGGGGCACTGAAGCTTTCTTT